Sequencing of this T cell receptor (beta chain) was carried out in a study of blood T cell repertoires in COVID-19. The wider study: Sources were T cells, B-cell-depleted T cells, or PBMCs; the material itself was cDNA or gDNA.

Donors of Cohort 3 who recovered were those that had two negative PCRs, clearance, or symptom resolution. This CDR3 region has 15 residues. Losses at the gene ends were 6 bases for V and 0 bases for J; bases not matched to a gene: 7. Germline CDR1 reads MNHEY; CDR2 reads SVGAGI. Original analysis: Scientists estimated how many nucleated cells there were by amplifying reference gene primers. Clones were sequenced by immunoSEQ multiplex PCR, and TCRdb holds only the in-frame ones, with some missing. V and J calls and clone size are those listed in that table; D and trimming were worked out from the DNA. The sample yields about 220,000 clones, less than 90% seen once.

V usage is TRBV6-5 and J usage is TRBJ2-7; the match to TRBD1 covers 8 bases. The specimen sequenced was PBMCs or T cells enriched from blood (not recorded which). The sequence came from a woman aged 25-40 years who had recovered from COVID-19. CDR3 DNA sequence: TGTGCCAGCAGCACGGACAGGGAGGTCTCCTACGAGCAGTACTTC. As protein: CASSTDREVSYEQYF.